The entry below gives a single TCR beta chain sequence along with its context. No antigen is known for it. Clones were read by immunoSEQ multiplex PCR, and TCRdb kept only the in-frame ones, dropping some. This table has 95,000 or so clones, around nine tenths appearing once. V lost 1 base and J lost 1, with 16 bases in between. The CDR3 covers 17 residues. The V gene's germline CDR1 is MRHNA and CDR2 SNTAGT. This entry belongs to a study of T cell responses to AZD1222 COVID-19 vaccine. General study points: Repertoires were obtained solely post-peak T cell response. The study found Spike-specific TCR breadth and depth rose after two AZD1222 doses.

The sequence was collected from an adult in good health. The rearrangement links TRBV6-4 to TRBJ1-1; possibly TRBD1 for D (6 bases). The input for sequencing was peripheral blood, taken on day 0 of MenACWY control vaccination. CDR3 region: CASSDLSPGHGNTEAFF. The CDR3 nucleotides read TGTGCCAGCAGTGACTTATCGCCGGGACACGGGAACACTGAAGCTTTCTTT.